The 26 T cell receptor beta chains presented below share a single source sample, sequenced in a study of T cells after yellow fever vaccination. Each CDR3 protein is one row after TCRdb ran MiXCR on the 5' RACE reads. This sample has a few hundred thousand distinct CDR3 sequences, with about 4% found just once. Here the sequenced sample was PBMCs, taken 5 days after the yellow fever booster vaccination. All receptors derive from a young man who received the YFV17D yellow fever vaccine.

This clonotype occurred a few times. The chain carries TRBV27 and TRBJ1-5; maybe TRBD1 (6 bases). V was pared by 3 bases and J by 10 bases, with 13 bases between. This CDR3 is built from 13 residues. Germline-derived CDR1 and CDR2 are MNHEY and SMNVEV (reference sequence). The CDR3 coding sequence is TGTGCCAGCAGTTTTGTACAGGGCGACCCCCAGCATTTT. The encoded protein is CASSFVQGDPQHF.

A few counts support this clonotype. The chain couples TRBV4-3 to TRBJ1-5; TRBD1 is a possible D gene (6 bases). Deletions cut 0 bases from V and 5 bases from J, with 14 bases between. Germline assignment: CDR1 LGHNA and CDR2 YSLEER. This CDR3 spans 16 amino acids. The CDR3 DNA is TGCGCCAGCAGCCAAGATAGTTGGGGGGGCGATCAGCCCCAGCATTTT. Its translation is CASSQDSWGGDQPQHF.

This clonotype was found many times. This sequence joins TRBV28 and TRBJ1-5; unclear D gene. V was trimmed by 6 bases and J by 4 bases, leaving 10 bases between them. The CDR3 length is 13 residues. CDR1 is MDHEN, CDR2 SYDVKM, per germline. This CDR3 reads CASSRNLNQPQHF. The DNA for the CDR3 is TGTGCCAGCAGCCGGAACCTAAATCAGCCCCAGCATTTT. Variable domain in full (rest from reference TRBV28 and TRBJ1-5): DVKVTQSSRYLVKRTGEKVFLECVQDMDHENMFWYRQDPGLGLRLIYFSYDVKMKEKGDIPEGYSVSREKKERFSLILESASTNQTSMYLCASSRNLNQPQHFGDGTRLSIL.

This clonotype was recorded at least ten times. The chain has TRBV7-9 and TRBJ2-5, with D possibly matching TRBD2 (6 bases). V lost 0 bases and J lost 1, with 9 bases in between. Germline V lookup: CDR1 SEHNR, CDR2 FQNEAQ (reference sequence). The CDR3 spans 15 residues. CDR3 in amino acids: CASSLARGIQETQYF. The CDR3 DNA is TGTGCCAGCAGCTTAGCGCGGGGTATCCAAGAGACCCAGTACTTC.

V gene TRBV5-1 combines with J gene TRBJ1-2; maybe TRBD1 (5 bases). Germline CDR1 is SGHRS and CDR2 is YFSETQ. Deletions cut 3 bases from V and 7 bases from J, with 19 bases between. The CDR3 length is 15 residues. The CDR3 DNA is TGCGCCAGCAGCTCCCTTCCTCGGGGGGTGAGTGGCTACACCTTC. Encoded protein: CASSSLPRGVSGYTF.

This clonotype was observed a few times. This chain uses TRBV6-1 with TRBJ2-3, with D tentatively TRBD1 or TRBD2 (5 bases each). V dropped 8 bases and J dropped 6 bases, with 18 bases sitting between them. CDR1 MNHNS and CDR2 SASEGT come from the germline V gene. This CDR3 contains 14 residues. The CDR3 region is CASRGTVGRDTQYF. As DNA, the CDR3 is TGTGCCAGCCGAGGGACCGTTGGTCGGGATACGCAGTATTTT.

This clonotype was observed a handful of times. Since the CDR3 does not end with the conserved phenylalanine or tryptophan, this likely comes from a read error. The rearrangement links TRBV25-1 to TRBJ1-1; D is unclear. V lost 3 bases and J lost 11, with 16 bases in between. The length of the CDR3 is 13 residues. Germline CDR1 reads MGHDK; CDR2 reads SYGVNS. Here the CDR3 DNA reads TGTGCCAGCAGTGATGGCGGCCGCCCCAGGGCTTTCCTT. It encodes CASSDGGRPRAFL.

In its sample, this clonotype was seen a few times. The chain employs TRBV29-1 and TRBJ1-2, with D possibly TRBD1 on 6 matching bases. Germline V gives CDR1 SQVTM, CDR2 ANQGSEA. Trimming took off 2 bases at V and 7 bases at J, with 17 bases between the two ends. CDR3 size: 14 residues. The CDR3 spells CSVEWGAVRSGYTF. In DNA form, the CDR3 reads TGCAGCGTTGAATGGGGGGCGGTAAGGTCTGGCTACACCTTC.

The chain has TRBV14 and TRBJ1-2, with a weak D call TRBD1 (6 bases). The germline V gene has CDR1 SGHDN and CDR2 FVKESK. V lost 4 bases, J lost 4 bases, and 13 bases lay in between. CDR3 length: 14 amino acids. The CDR3 DNA sequence: TGTGCCAGCAGCCCCCAGGGGTTGGGCTATGGCTACACCTTC. Protein: CASSPQGLGYGYTF.

This clonotype was detected ten times or more. The chain links TRBV5-1 to TRBJ2-1; TRBD1 aligns across 9 bases. Germline CDR1 and CDR2: SGHRS and YFSETQ. The CDR3 is made up of 16 amino acids. With V trimmed by 2 bases and J by 6 bases, 9 bases remained unmatched. The chain's CDR3 is CASSFPRDRVVNEQFF. CDR3 DNA: TGCGCCAGCAGCTTCCCACGGGACAGGGTCGTCAATGAGCAGTTCTTC.

This clonotype occurred a few times. This chain uses TRBV24-1 with TRBJ2-7, with D tentatively TRBD1 (6 bases). The CDR3 has 15 amino acids. Germline V gives CDR1 KGHDR, CDR2 SFDVKD. V was trimmed by 8 bases and J by 5 bases, leaving 21 bases between them. The CDR3 DNA reads TGTGCCACCACCAGTCCGGGACACCTTTCCGACGAGCAGTACGTC. Translating it yields CATTSPGHLSDEQYV.

The chain employs TRBV7-8 and TRBJ1-5, with TRBD1 as a possible D gene (6 bases). The V gene's germline CDR1 is SGHVS and CDR2 FQNEAQ. CDR3 length equals 16 residues. Trimming took off 4 bases at V and 5 bases at J, with 18 bases between the two ends. CDR3 sequence reads: CASSSRAGVVHQPQHF. CDR3 DNA sequence: TGTGCCAGCAGCTCTCGGGCAGGGGTGGTGCATCAGCCCCAGCATTTT.

This clonotype was counted ten times or more. The rearrangement links TRBV7-3 to TRBJ2-2; 10 nucleotides align to TRBD2. The CDR3 length is 15 residues. Germline assignment: CDR1 SGHTA and CDR2 FQGTGA. Losses at the gene ends were 9 bases for V and 2 bases for J; bases not matched to a gene: 6. The chain's CDR3 is CASSAGGYNTGELFF. In DNA, the CDR3 is TGTGCCAGTTCAGCGGGGGGGTACAACACCGGGGAGCTGTTTTTT.

This clonotype has a handful of counts. This chain links TRBV7-2 with TRBJ2-3, with a weak D call TRBD2 (5 bases). The CDR3 spans 15 residues. Trimming removed 5 bases from V and 1 base from J, with 13 bases in between. Germline CDR1 is SGHTA and CDR2 is FQGNSA. CDR3 amino acids: CASSPAVSGTDTQYF. In DNA form, the CDR3 reads TGTGCCAGCAGCCCAGCGGTTTCGGGCACAGATACGCAGTATTTT. Full variable domain (remainder filled in from reference TRBV7-2 and TRBJ2-3): GAGVSQSPSNKVTEKGKDVELRCDPISGHTALYWYRQSLGQGLEFLIYFQGNSAPDKSGLPSDRFSAERTGGSVSTLTIQRTQQEDSAVYLCASSPAVSGTDTQYFGPGTRLTVL.

A few counts support this clonotype. The chain recombines TRBV4-3 with TRBJ1-1; a weak D match, TRBD1 (6 bases). CDR3 length: 18 residues. Germline-derived CDR1 and CDR2 are LGHNA and YSLEER. V was clipped by 0 bases and J by 3 bases, with 20 bases between them. The CDR3 reads CASSQELIGDRGDTEAFF. CDR3 DNA: TGCGCCAGCAGCCAAGAATTGATTGGGGATAGGGGGGACACTGAAGCTTTCTTT.

This clonotype appeared a few times. The genes are TRBV6-2 or TRBV6-3 and TRBJ1-5; TRBD1 aligns across 10 bases. CDR1 MNHEY and CDR2 SVGEGT come from the germline V gene. This CDR3 comprises 16 residues. The ends lost 6 bases at V and 3 bases at J; junction bases unmatched: 8. The CDR3 nucleotides are TGTGCCAGCAGCTCCCCGGACAGGGGGAACAATCAGCCCCAGCATTTT. This sequence encodes CASSSPDRGNNQPQHF.

The V gene is TRBV6-1, the J gene TRBJ1-5; D uncertain. V gave up 6 bases and J gave up 2 bases, with 11 bases separating them. Germline assignment: CDR1 MNHNS and CDR2 SASEGT. The CDR3 consists of 14 residues. The CDR3 DNA follows: TGTGCCAGCAGCCGACATGCTGGCAATCAGCCCCAGCATTTT. Translated: CASSRHAGNQPQHF.

CDR3 sequence: CSARATSYEQYV. CDR3 bases: TGCAGTGCTAGGGCGACTTCCTACGAGCAGTACGTC. The V call is TRBV20-1, the J call TRBJ2-7; D call uncertain. The CDR3 has 12 residues. The V gene lost 3 bases and the J gene lost 1 base, with 7 bases spanning the gap. CDR1 DFQATT and CDR2 SNEGSKA come from the germline V gene (reference sequence).

This clonotype has at least ten counts. The chain couples TRBV5-1 to TRBJ1-4; 7 nucleotides agree with TRBD1. From germline, CDR1 is SGHRS and CDR2 YFSETQ. The CDR3 covers 15 residues. Trimming took 4 bases from V and 4 from J; bases not matched to a gene: 7. The CDR3 protein is CASSTSGTDNEKLFF. In nucleotides, the CDR3 is TGCGCCAGCAGCACTTCCGGGACAGATAATGAAAAACTGTTTTTT.

This clonotype was detected many times. CDR3: CATSDPGQGNNEQFF. CDR3 DNA sequence: TGTGCCACCAGTGATCCGGGACAGGGCAACAATGAGCAGTTCTTC. This chain connects TRBV24-1 to TRBJ2-1, with TRBD1 matching 9 bases. J was trimmed by 5 bases and V by 3 bases; bases with no gene match: 4. This CDR3 contains 15 residues. Germline CDR1 KGHDR, CDR2 SFDVKD.

Here the CDR3 reads CSAPDRNYGYTF. The CDR3 region has the DNA TGCAGTGCCCCAGACAGGAACTATGGCTACACCTTC. The V gene is TRBV20-1, the J gene TRBJ1-2, with D possibly matching TRBD1 (6 bases). The V gene's germline CDR1 is DFQATT and CDR2 SNEGSKA (reference sequence). Trimming removed 6 bases from V and 2 bases from J, with 10 bases in between. This CDR3 region has 12 residues.

This clonotype occurred a few times. The CDR3 protein is CASSGTGSTGANVLTF. DNA for the CDR3: TGCGCCAGCAGCGGGACAGGCAGCACTGGGGCCAACGTCCTGACTTTC. V usage is TRBV5-1 and J usage is TRBJ2-6, with 8 bases fitting TRBD1. Trimming removed 4 bases from V and 2 bases from J; junction bases left unmatched: 5. Per the germline V gene, CDR1 is SGHRS and CDR2 is YFSETQ. The CDR3 is 16 amino acids.

At least ten counts were recorded for this clonotype. The V call is TRBV7-9, the J call TRBJ2-1, with TRBD2 as a possible D gene (6 bases). There are 16 residues in the CDR3. Germline values: CDR1 SEHNR, CDR2 FQNEAQ (reference sequence). V lost 5 bases and J 3 bases, leaving 17 bases between the germline ends. The CDR3 loop is CASSPLRGTNYNEQFF. CDR3 nucleotide sequence: TGTGCCAGCAGCCCCCTTCGGGGGACGAACTACAATGAGCAGTTCTTC.

The J gene is TRBJ1-2, the V gene TRBV4-3; 9 bases are a match to TRBD1. Trimming removed 0 bases from V and 6 bases from J; junction bases left unmatched: 5. Germline CDR1 reads LGHNA; CDR2 reads YSLEER. The CDR3 is made up of 15 amino acids. CDR3 sequence reads: CASSQDGDRDHGYTF. Here the CDR3 DNA reads TGCGCCAGCAGCCAAGACGGGGACAGGGATCATGGCTACACCTTC.

This clonotype has just a few counts. The genes are TRBV10-3 and TRBJ1-6; D is undetermined. Germline V gene lookup returns CDR1 ENHRY and CDR2 SYGVKD. The CDR3 has 17 residues. With 3 bases removed from V and 0 bases from J, the gap between germline ends came to 12 bases. CDR3 in amino acids: CAISEPRKSSYNSPLHF. The CDR3 region has the DNA TGTGCCATCAGTGAACCACGCAAGAGCTCCTATAATTCACCCCTCCACTTT.

Only a few counts were recorded for this clonotype. The chain joins TRBV5-5 to TRBJ1-1; 8 bases agree with TRBD1. The CDR3 has 16 amino acids. The ends lost 3 bases at V and 4 bases at J; junction bases unmatched: 11. Germline loops: CDR1 SGHKS, CDR2 YYEKEE (reference sequence). In nucleotides, the CDR3 is TGTGCCAGCAGCTGGAAACCTACAGGGGGTGGCACTGAAGCTTTCTTT. It yields the protein CASSWKPTGGGTEAFF.